Presented here are 18 T cell receptor beta chains from one specimen sequenced in a study of early T cells in non-severe SARS-CoV-2 infection (dated by TCRdb to the early 2020s). Libraries were made using 5' RACE. Reads for this sample came from a NextSeq 500. The public reads were quality trimmed at Q25 with fastp and then assembled into clones with MiXCR by TCRdb, keeping productive beta chains. Duplicate CDR3 protein sequences are folded into a single record with the most common DNA and genes. The sample table lists 70,000 to 95,000 distinct CDR3 sequences, around 17% of them with a count of one. The ten top clones hold approximately 2.9% of the sample. The sequencing input was whole blood. Receptor source: an adult who was a healthcare worker with PCR-confirmed SARS-CoV-2 infection or an uninfected control (not recorded which).

A few counts support this clonotype. CDR3 nucleotide sequence: TGTGCCAGCAGCTCGAATGGTGAGCAGTTCTTC. It codes for CASSSNGEQFF. The J gene is TRBJ2-1, the V gene TRBV7-6, with D unclear. V shed 4 bases and J shed 9 bases, with 7 bases lying between them. The CDR3 is 11 residues long. Germline CDR1 reads SGHVS; CDR2 reads FNYEAQ.

As DNA, the CDR3 is TGTGCCAGCAGCCTGGAGAGTGGGAATGAGCAGTTCTTC. It codes for CASSLESGNEQFF. This chain links TRBV2 with TRBJ2-1; D remains ambiguous. The CDR3 is 13 residues long. The germline V gene encodes CDR1 SNHLY and CDR2 FYNNEI. Trimming cost V 6 bases and J 7 bases, with 13 bases left between them. Supplemented by reference TRBV2 and TRBJ2-1, the full variable domain reads EPEVTQTPSHQVTQMGQEVILRCVPISNHLYFYWYRQILGQKVEFLVSFYNNEISEKSEIFDDQFSVERPDGSNFTLKIRSTKLEDSAMYFCASSLESGNEQFFGPGTRLTVL.

This clonotype occurred a few times. The chain uses TRBV12-3 or TRBV12-4 and TRBJ2-3, with D uncertain. This CDR3 region has 12 residues. The V end lost 5 bases, the J end lost 0 bases, and 3 bases lay between the germline ends. CDR3 coding DNA: TGTGCCAGCAGTGAGAGCACAGATACGCAGTATTTT. Translation: CASSESTDTQYF.

The V gene is TRBV29-1, the J gene TRBJ2-5; TRBD1 or TRBD2 may be the D gene (6 bases each). This CDR3 has 12 amino acids. Deletions cut 5 bases from V and 4 bases from J, with 11 bases between. Per the germline V gene, CDR1 is SQVTM and CDR2 is ANQGSEA. CDR3 DNA sequence: TGCAGCGTTTTTGGAGGGGGAGAGACCCAGTACTTC. It encodes CSVFGGGETQYF.

This clonotype has a count of ten or more. J is TRBJ2-2 and V is TRBV5-1; 10 bases match TRBD2. Trimming removed 1 base from V and 0 bases from J; junction bases left unmatched: 3. The CDR3 length is 17 residues. Germline CDR1 and CDR2: SGHRS and YFSETQ. Here the CDR3 DNA reads TGCGCCAGCAGCTTGACTAGCGGGGCGCCGAACACCGGGGAGCTGTTTTTT. Encoded protein: CASSLTSGAPNTGELFF.

The chain has TRBV2 and TRBJ2-1; D perhaps matches TRBD2 (5 bases). The ends were cut back, 6 bases at V and 8 bases at J, with 20 bases in the middle. The CDR3 spans 15 residues. Germline V CDR1 and CDR2: SNHLY, FYNNEI. CDR3 loop: CASSNSVPTFDEQFF. In DNA form, the CDR3 reads TGTGCCAGCAGCAATAGCGTCCCTACCTTCGATGAGCAGTTCTTC.

This clonotype appeared many times. Written as DNA, the CDR3 is TGCAGCGCCTTCCGACTAGCGGGAGACCAAGAGACCCAGTACTTC. Translating gives CSAFRLAGDQETQYF. This rearrangement joins TRBV29-1 to TRBJ2-5, with 12 positions matching TRBD2. The CDR3 runs 15 residues. J was trimmed by 0 bases and V by 7 bases; bases with no gene match: 6. CDR1 and CDR2 (germline): SQVTM, ANQGSEA.

This clonotype is a singleton in its sample. This rearrangement joins TRBV20-1 to TRBJ1-2; 7 bases align to TRBD1. The CDR3 consists of 14 residues. Germline-derived CDR1 and CDR2 are DFQATT and SNEGSKA (reference sequence). V shed 1 base, J shed 5 bases, and the junction held 7 bases outside the gene matches. CDR3 DNA: TGCAGTGCTAGAGTGGGGACAGAAGTGTATGGCTACACCTTC. Translation gives CSARVGTEVYGYTF.

This chain connects TRBV7-9 to TRBJ1-2; TRBD1 matches 7 bases. The CDR3 has 16 amino acids. Looked up from germline, CDR1 is SEHNR and CDR2 is FQNEAQ (reference sequence). V dropped 3 bases and J dropped 2; count of bases not matched to a gene: 9. In DNA, the CDR3 is TGTGCCAGCAGCTTTCGACTGTCGGACAGGAACTATGGCTACACCTTC. Translated, it gives CASSFRLSDRNYGYTF.

This clonotype was seen a few times. The rearrangement uses TRBV11-2 and TRBJ2-7, with 8 positions matching TRBD1. Germline V gene sequence: CDR1 SGHAT, CDR2 FQNNGV. The CDR3 runs to 14 residues. The V and J ends lost 5 bases and 1 base, in that order; junction bases with no gene match: 4. In DNA form, the CDR3 reads TGTGCCAGCAGCCAAAACAGGGGGTCCTACGAGCAGTACTTC. Translating it yields CASSQNRGSYEQYF.

This clonotype was counted ten times or more. The chain uses TRBV18 and TRBJ1-4; D is perhaps TRBD1 (6 bases). CDR3 length equals 18 residues. Germline loops: CDR1 KGHSH, CDR2 LQKENI. Between the trimmed V and J ends, which lost 6 bases and 0 bases, there was a span of 20 bases. The CDR3, as DNA: TGTGCCAGCTCTTCCCAACAGGGAAGGAGGACAACTAATGAAAAACTGTTTTTT. Its protein is CASSSQQGRRTTNEKLFF.

The genes are TRBV5-1 and TRBJ2-2; the D is unclear. The CDR3 spans 14 residues. Germline CDR1 and CDR2: SGHRS and YFSETQ. V lost 4 bases and J lost 1, with 8 bases in between. CDR3 protein: CASSLTGNTGELFF. Here the CDR3 DNA reads TGCGCCAGCAGCCTAACGGGGAACACCGGGGAGCTGTTTTTT.

The chain joins TRBV12-5 to TRBJ2-7; TRBD1 is a possible D gene (6 bases). Deletions cut 6 bases from V and 0 bases from J, with 18 bases between. Per the germline V gene, CDR1 is LGHNT and CDR2 is FRNRAP. This CDR3 region has 16 residues. This CDR3 is CASGKSTGRSSYEQYF. The CDR3 DNA is TGTGCTAGTGGCAAGTCTACAGGGCGTAGCTCCTACGAGCAGTACTTC.

This clonotype was picked up a small number of times. The gene calls are TRBV12-3 or TRBV12-4 and TRBJ1-2; D may be TRBD1 (5 bases). Trimming shortened V by 4 bases and J by 4 bases, and 19 bases separated the two germline ends. CDR3 length: 16 amino acids. CDR3 nucleotide sequence: TGTGCCAGCAGTTCCGATTTTGGGGCCCACCCCTATGGCTACACCTTC. Translation gives CASSSDFGAHPYGYTF.

This clonotype was counted only a few times. The chain joins TRBV10-1 to TRBJ2-3; 8 nucleotides match TRBD2. The CDR3 consists of 16 residues. V was pared by 5 bases and J by 3 bases, with 10 bases of the junction left unmatched. Germline lookup yields CDR1 WNHNN and CDR2 SYGVQD (reference sequence). The CDR3 loop is CASSPRGTSGTDTQYF. CDR3 nucleotide sequence: TGCGCCAGCAGTCCTCGGGGAACTAGCGGTACAGATACGCAGTATTTT.

This clonotype was seen a handful of times. The chain has TRBV27 and TRBJ2-3; no clear D gene. The CDR3 is 13 amino acids. The germline CDR1 and CDR2 sequences are MNHEY and SMNVEV (reference sequence). With 4 bases removed from V and 4 bases from J, the gap between germline ends came to 9 bases. In DNA form, the CDR3 reads TGTGCCAGCAGTTATAGCTGGGCAGATACGCAGTATTTT. Translating gives CASSYSWADTQYF.

This clonotype has ten or more counts. This chain links TRBV20-1 with TRBJ2-1, with a weak D call TRBD1 (6 bases). In germline, CDR1 is DFQATT, CDR2 SNEGSKA (reference sequence). The CDR3 consists of 13 residues. V shed 3 bases and J shed 7 bases, with 13 bases lying between them. The CDR3 region is CSASLGASNEQFF. Written as DNA, the CDR3 is TGCAGTGCTAGCCTGGGGGCTTCTAATGAGCAGTTCTTC.

The table lists this clonotype with a few counts. V and J are TRBV9 and TRBJ1-2; a possible D gene is TRBD1 (6 bases). This CDR3 has 16 amino acids. CDR1 SGDLS and CDR2 YYNGEE come from the germline V gene. Trimming took off 0 bases at V and 8 bases at J, with 20 bases between the two ends. CDR3 nucleotides: TGTGCCAGCAGCGTAGGGCGGCAGGGGAGTCTTTACGGCTACACCTTC. Translating gives CASSVGRQGSLYGYTF.